This T cell receptor beta chain was captured by sequencing in a study of a mutant IDH1 vaccine in newly diagnosed glioma. CDR3 length: 15 amino acids. J lost 4 bases, V lost 4 bases, and 6 bases had no gene match. Per the germline V gene, CDR1 is SGHAT and CDR2 is FQNNGV. Assay used: immunoSEQ multiplex PCR; TCRdb lists only in-frame clones, some missing. The table lists tens of thousands of clones, about 80% of them singletons. Time point of the sample: baseline, week 1 (first vaccination visit). Treatment described: pre-vaccination baseline after standard-of-care therapy. The chain links TRBV11-2 to TRBJ2-7, with 11 bases fitting TRBD1. The starting material was PBMCs, obtained from a glioma patient treated with radiotherapy, temozolomide or both. The receptor's source is a woman aged 40 to 50 with glioma. The CDR3 loop reads CASSWGTGGWYEQYF. In DNA, the CDR3 is TGTGCCAGCAGCTGGGGGACAGGGGGTTGGTACGAGCAGTACTTC.